The sequence of this T cell receptor (beta chain) was determined in a study of response to subunit inactivated influenza vaccine. V lost 6 bases and J lost 4; bases outside the gene matches: 14. There are 17 residues in the CDR3. TCRdb analysed the RT-PCR reads with MiXCR anew, one entry per CDR3 protein. The top ten hold roughly 2.8% of the sample, which has 500,000 to 550,000 distinct CDR3 sequences, approximately 24% seen once. The same data also contributed to another study, on T cells expressing NK-cell markers. That paper notes: It was by 5'RACE template switching with UMIs that TCR beta cDNA was made.

The sample in question was CD4+ T cells sorted from PBMCs, obtained 12 days after vaccination. The TCR was taken from a middle-aged man who received an inactivated influenza vaccine. The chain links TRBV12-3 or TRBV12-4 to TRBJ2-3; 9 bases agree with TRBD1. The CDR3 DNA is TGTGCCAGCAGCCTTCCCCCGGGACAGGGTAAATCAGATACGCAGTATTTT. It translates to CASSLPPGQGKSDTQYF.